The 12 T cell receptor beta chains listed next were all sequenced from one sample in a study of T cell responses to AZD1222 COVID-19 vaccine. Measured with immunoSEQ multiplex PCR; TCRdb has only the in-frame clones, and not every one. Here the sample spans about 110,000 clones, 80% to 90% being singletons. Here the sequenced sample was peripheral blood, taken 28 days after the second AZD1222 dose. The receptor source for this set is an adult who received the AZD1222 COVID-19 vaccine.

This chain joins TRBV9 and TRBJ2-6; D is unclear. Deletions cut 0 bases from V and 0 bases from J, with 4 bases between. This CDR3 has 15 residues. Germline CDR1 and CDR2: SGDLS and YYNGEE. The CDR3 region has the DNA TGTGCCAGCAGCGTAGGCGGCTCTGGGGCCAACGTCCTGACTTTC. It is translated as CASSVGGSGANVLTF.

The V call is TRBV5-1, the J call TRBJ2-7; TRBD1 is a possible D gene (5 bases). Trimming stripped 0 bases from V and 4 bases from J, with 14 bases between. CDR1 and CDR2 (germline): SGHRS, YFSETQ. The CDR3 totals 15 residues. CDR3 nucleotides: TGCGCCAGCAGCTTGGCCCTGGACAAAATTTACGAGCAGTACTTC. Translation: CASSLALDKIYEQYF.

The chain uses TRBV11-2 and TRBJ1-2; D is unclear. V was trimmed by 3 bases and J by 6 bases, leaving 11 bases between them. CDR3 size: 13 residues. The germline CDR1 and CDR2 sequences are SGHAT and FQNNGV. The DNA for the CDR3 is TGTGCCAGCAGCTTGAGAAAAGAAAATGGCTACACCTTC. Amino acids: CASSLRKENGYTF.

The rearrangement uses TRBV18 and TRBJ1-3; the D is unclear. V was trimmed by 3 bases and J by 0 bases, leaving 12 bases between them. The CDR3 spans 16 residues. Looked up from germline, CDR1 is KGHSH and CDR2 is LQKENI. Written as DNA, the CDR3 is TGTGCCAGCTCACCGAGAACAGCTAGCTCTGGAAACACCATATATTTT. Protein sequence: CASSPRTASSGNTIYF.

V and J are TRBV6-1 and TRBJ2-1; 7 positions match TRBD1. V gave up 3 bases and J gave up 1 base; unmatched junction bases: 9. The CDR3 contains 17 residues. CDR1 and CDR2 from the germline V gene are MNHNS and SASEGT. This CDR3 reads CASSDKRDSLSYNEQFF. The CDR3 nucleotides read TGTGCCAGCAGTGATAAAAGGGACAGCCTATCCTACAATGAGCAGTTCTTC.

The chain is built from TRBV9 and TRBJ2-1; D is ambiguous. The CDR3 consists of 13 residues. CDR1 is SGDLS and CDR2 is YYNGEE in the germline V gene. Trimming left V 0 bases short and J 5 bases short, with 6 bases between. The CDR3 is CASSVVPNNEQFF. CDR3 nucleotides: TGTGCCAGCAGCGTAGTCCCGAACAATGAGCAGTTCTTC.

V is TRBV27 and J is TRBJ1-2; D remains unclear. Trimming removed 6 bases from V and 8 bases from J, with 16 bases in between. The germline CDR1 and CDR2 sequences are MNHEY and SMNVEV (reference sequence). The CDR3 totals 13 residues. CDR3 nucleotides: TGTGCCAGCAGAGAAGGGCAGGTTGGCGGCTACACCTTC. It encodes CASREGQVGGYTF.

The rearrangement links TRBV19 to TRBJ1-2; 7 positions match TRBD1. Germline loops: CDR1 LNHDA, CDR2 SQIVND (reference sequence). V gave up 4 bases and J gave up 1 base; unmatched junction bases: 15. This CDR3 has 18 residues. The CDR3 sequence: CASSTRMGQRLFNYGYTF. The CDR3 nucleotides are TGTGCCAGTAGTACACGGATGGGACAGAGACTATTTAACTATGGCTACACCTTC.

V is TRBV3-1 (or the pseudogene TRBV3-2) and J is TRBJ1-3; D gene uncertain. V was shortened by 1 base and J by 0 bases, with 10 bases between the two germline ends. Germline CDR1 is LGHDT and CDR2 is YNNKEL (reference sequence). The CDR3 is 16 residues long. As DNA, the CDR3 is TGTGCCAGCAGCCAAGTTAGTCCGGGCTCTGGAAACACCATATATTTT. Translated: CASSQVSPGSGNTIYF.

The chain recombines TRBV19 with TRBJ1-6; TRBD1 aligns across 7 bases. The V gene end was trimmed by 3 bases and the J gene end by 0 bases; junction bases not matched to a gene: 5. The CDR3 covers 17 residues. CDR1 and CDR2 (germline): LNHDA, SQIVND (reference sequence). The CDR3 region has the DNA TGTGCCAGTAGTATTGACAGGGTGAGCTCCTATAATTCACCCCTCCACTTT. This translates into CASSIDRVSSYNSPLHF.

J is TRBJ1-2 and V is TRBV27; D might be TRBD1 (6 bases). The CDR3 has 15 amino acids. V dropped 4 bases and J dropped 2 bases, with 14 bases sitting between them. The germline gives CDR1 MNHEY, CDR2 SMNVEV (reference sequence). The CDR3 nucleotides are TGTGCCAGCAGTTCGACCCGACAGGCAAACTATGGCTACACCTTC. Residues: CASSSTRQANYGYTF.

V usage is TRBV4-1 and J usage is TRBJ2-1; tentative D call: TRBD2 (6 bases). The V gene's germline CDR1 is MGHRA and CDR2 YSYEKL. CDR3 length: 14 amino acids. Trimming shortened V by 0 bases and J by 6 bases, and 9 bases separated the two germline ends. CDR3 sequence (DNA): TGCGCCAGCAGCCAAGACGGCGGGACCAATGAGCAGTTCTTC. This codes for CASSQDGGTNEQFF.